What follows are 5 T cell receptor delta chains derived from one specimen sequenced in a study of γδ T cells in repeated Plasmodium falciparum infection. Flow sorting of PBMC yielded separate Vgamma9/Vdelta2+ and Vdelta2-negative gammadelta T cell populations for bulk repertoire analysis. TCRdb reprocessed the multiplex PCR reads using CATT. The sample lists roughly 90,000 delta-chain clones; 0.85% to 1% were seen once. The sequencing input was gamma-delta T cells from blood. The receptor source for this set is a pool of human donors (malaria-infected and uninfected, not separated).

To note about this clone: TCRdb's protein for this DNA is that of a much larger clone and differs from the translation at residue 12, likely a read error; the protein shown is the DNA translation. The chain is built from TRDV2 and TRDJ1, with unresolved D. TCRdb does not report a J gene; here it was assigned by matching the DNA to germline references. V was shortened by 5 bases and J by 0 bases, with 27 bases between the two germline ends. Germline V gives CDR1 GEAIGNYY, CDR2 EKD. The CDR3 has 19 amino acids. The CDR3: CACVGTWKGISPHTDKLIF. The CDR3 DNA is TGTGCCTGTGTGGGCACTTGGAAAGGAATCTCACCCCACACCGATAAACTCATCTTT.

As for this clone: A far larger clone is only one base removed, so a read error is likely. Other DNA sequences in this sample translate to the same CDR3. This chain uses TRDV1 with TRDJ1, with TRDD3 matching over 11 bases. The J gene is absent in TCRdb and was assigned here via DNA matching to germline. The CDR3 loop spans 18 amino acids. Germline V CDR1 and CDR2: TSWWSYY, QGS. CDR3 in amino acids: CALGGIWYWGINTDKLIF. The DNA for the CDR3 is TGTGCTCTTGGGGGGATTTGGTACTGGGGGATAAACACCGACAAACTCATCTTT.

The sample holds a few counts of this clone. A far larger clone is only one base removed, so a read error is likely. At the DNA level, this CDR3 is encoded by other sequences in the same sample as well. The rearrangement links TRDV2 to TRDJ1; TRDD3 matches at 12 bases. No J segment appears in TCRdb, so it was assigned here by matching the sequence to germline. The length of the CDR3 is 18 residues. Germline V gene lookup returns CDR1 GEAIGNYY and CDR2 EKD. Losses at the gene ends were 3 bases for V and 0 bases for J; bases not matched to a gene: 10. CDR3 protein: CACDSKLGDTGYTDKLIF. For the CDR3, the DNA is TGTGCCTGTGACTCCAAACTGGGGGATACTGGGTACACCGATAAACTCATCTTT.

This clone was recorded a few times. A far larger clone lies a single base away; this is likely a read error. This same CDR3 is encoded by further DNA sequences in the sample. The J gene is TRDJ1, the V gene TRDV2; perhaps TRDD3 as D (5 bases). TCRdb leaves out the J gene; it was filled in here by matching the DNA to germline. Germline CDR1 and CDR2: GEAIGNYY and EKD. CDR3 length: 17 residues. CDR3 coding DNA: TGTGCTTGTGACACCGTCGGGGGTCCCCTCTACACCGATAAACTCATCTTT. It is translated as CACDTVGGPLYTDKLIF.

This clone was seen repeatedly, ten times or more. TCRdb lists the protein of a much larger clone for this DNA, which differs at residue 5, so this is likely a read error; the protein given here is translated from the DNA itself. This chain links TRDV2 with TRDJ1, with 10 bases that match TRDD3. TCRdb gives no J gene; it was assigned here by matching the DNA to germline. The CDR3 runs to 15 residues. CDR1 and CDR2 from the germline V gene are GEAIGNYY and EKD. The ends lost 5 bases at V and 2 bases at J; junction bases unmatched: 7. The CDR3 loop is CACAPLLGDTDKLIF. The CDR3 nucleotides read TGTGCCTGTGCTCCCTTACTGGGGGATACCGATAAACTCATCTTT.